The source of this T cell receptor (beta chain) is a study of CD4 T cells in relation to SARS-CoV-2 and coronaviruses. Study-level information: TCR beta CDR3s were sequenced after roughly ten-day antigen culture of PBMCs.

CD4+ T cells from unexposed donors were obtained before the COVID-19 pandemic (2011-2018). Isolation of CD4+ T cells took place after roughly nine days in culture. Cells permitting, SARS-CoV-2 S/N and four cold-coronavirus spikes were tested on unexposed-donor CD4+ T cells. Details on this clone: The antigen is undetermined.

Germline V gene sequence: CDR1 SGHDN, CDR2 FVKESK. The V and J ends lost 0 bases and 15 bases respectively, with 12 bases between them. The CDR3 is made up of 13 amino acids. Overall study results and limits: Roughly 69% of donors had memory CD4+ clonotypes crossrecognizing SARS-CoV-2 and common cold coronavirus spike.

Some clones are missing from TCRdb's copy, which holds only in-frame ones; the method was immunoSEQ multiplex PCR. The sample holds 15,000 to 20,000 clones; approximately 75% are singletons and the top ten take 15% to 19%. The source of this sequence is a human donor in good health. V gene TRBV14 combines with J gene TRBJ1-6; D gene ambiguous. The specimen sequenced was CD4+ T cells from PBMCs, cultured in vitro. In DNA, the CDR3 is TGTGCCAGCAGCCAAGATTGGGATTCTCGCCTCCACTTT. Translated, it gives CASSQDWDSRLHF.